The 13 T cell receptor beta chains in this list originate from one sample, sequenced in a study of CD8 T cells in ankylosing spondylitis. A single record per CDR3 protein comes from TCRdb applying MiXCR to the 5' RACE reads. The table shows 350,000 to 450,000 distinct CDR3 sequences, with roughly 20% occurring only once. Sequenced material: blood, either unsorted or a sorted T cell fraction (not recorded which). All receptors derive from a male donor with ankylosing spondylitis or in good health (not recorded which).

The rearrangement links TRBV18 to TRBJ2-5; TRBD1 or TRBD2 may be the D gene (5 bases each). CDR3 size: 17 residues. Looked up from germline, CDR1 is KGHSH and CDR2 is LQKENI. With 1 base removed from V and 2 bases from J, the gap between germline ends came to 17 bases. The CDR3 here is CASSPRTGPTTQETQYF. In nucleotides, the CDR3 is TGTGCCAGCTCACCACGGACGGGACCAACCACACAAGAGACCCAGTACTTC.

The chain employs TRBV10-3 and TRBJ2-7; D possibly corresponds to TRBD1 (5 bases). Trimming stripped 11 bases from V and 2 bases from J, with 16 bases between. CDR1 is ENHRY and CDR2 is SYGVKD in the germline V gene. CDR3 length: 13 residues. The CDR3 protein is CALISDTPYEQYF. The CDR3 DNA reads as TGTGCCCTAATATCGGACACCCCCTACGAGCAGTACTTC.

This chain links TRBV5-1 with TRBJ2-3; D is possibly TRBD2 (5 bases). CDR1 and CDR2 from the germline V gene are SGHRS and YFSETQ. Trimming stripped 2 bases from V and 5 bases from J, with 6 bases between. The CDR3 length is 12 residues. The CDR3 region is CASSFEGDTQYF. As DNA, the CDR3 is TGCGCCAGCAGCTTTGAGGGAGATACGCAGTATTTT. Full variable domain (remainder filled in from reference TRBV5-1 and TRBJ2-3): KAGVTQTPRYLIKTRGQQVTLSCSPISGHRSVSWYQQTPGQGLQFLFEYFSETQRNKGNFPGRFSGRQFSNSRSEMNVSTLELGDSALYLCASSFEGDTQYFGPGTRLTVL.

The V and J genes are TRBV6-2 or TRBV6-3 and TRBJ2-5; the D is unclear. Germline assignment: CDR1 MNHEY and CDR2 SVGEGT. CDR3 length: 13 residues. Trimming took off 3 bases at V and 1 base at J, with 6 bases between the two ends. DNA for the CDR3: TGTGCCAGCAGTTATTTCTTCCAAGAGACCCAGTACTTC. Protein: CASSYFFQETQYF.

This clonotype was counted between two and nine times. J is TRBJ2-7 and V is TRBV15, with D perhaps being TRBD1 or TRBD2 (5 bases each). Trimming took 1 base from V and 6 from J, leaving 16 bases between them. The CDR3 spans 15 residues. Germline CDR1 is LNHNV and CDR2 is YYDKDF (reference sequence). The DNA for the CDR3 is TGTGCCACCAGCAGAGGAAGGGGCAGGGCGGGCGAGCAGTACTTC. Translation: CATSRGRGRAGEQYF.

This chain joins TRBV7-9 and TRBJ1-2, with D possibly matching TRBD1 (5 bases). The CDR3 contains 14 residues. V lost 5 bases, J lost 6 bases, and 16 bases lay in between. Germline CDR1 is SEHNR and CDR2 is FQNEAQ (reference sequence). CDR3 nucleotides: TGTGCCAGCAGCCCGGGGGTCGCACACCATGGCTACACCTTC. It codes for CASSPGVAHHGYTF. Variable domain in full (rest from reference TRBV7-9 and TRBJ1-2): DTGVSQNPRHKITKRGQNVTFRCDPISEHNRLYWYRQTLGQGPEFLTYFQNEAQLEKSRLLSDRFSAERPKGSFSTLEIQRTEQGDSAMYLCASSPGVAHHGYTFGSGTRLTVV.

CDR3 loop: CATSRGGGGETMNTEAFF. The CDR3 coding sequence is TGTGCCACCAGCAGAGGAGGAGGGGGGGAAACCATGAACACTGAAGCTTTCTTT. The chain links TRBV15 to TRBJ1-1; D perhaps matches TRBD1 (6 bases). V was cut by 1 base and J by 0 bases, with 18 bases left in between. Germline assignment: CDR1 LNHNV and CDR2 YYDKDF (reference sequence). The CDR3 runs to 18 residues.

The rearrangement links TRBV7-6 to TRBJ1-1; D is perhaps TRBD1 (5 bases). CDR1 is SGHVS, CDR2 FNYEAQ, per germline. The CDR3 has 16 residues. V gave up 5 bases and J gave up 0 bases, with 16 bases separating them. The DNA of the CDR3 is TGTGCCAGCAGCCGGGCCCAGGGCGGGCTGAACACTGAAGCTTTCTTT. The encoded protein is CASSRAQGGLNTEAFF.

This clonotype was seen a few times. This chain joins TRBV5-1 and TRBJ2-7; 8 nucleotides agree with TRBD1. Germline assignment: CDR1 SGHRS and CDR2 YFSETQ. After removal of 4 bases from V and 3 bases from J, the junction contained 15 bases not matched to a gene. This CDR3 is built from 17 residues. CDR3 in DNA: TGCGCCAGCAGCCTGGACTCAGACAGGGGACAGAACTACGAGCAGTACTTC. Its translation is CASSLDSDRGQNYEQYF.

This clonotype has just a few counts. This chain links TRBV5-5 with TRBJ2-3; a weak D match, TRBD2 (6 bases). Trimming removed 4 bases from V and 2 bases from J, with 20 bases in between. Germline V gene lookup returns CDR1 SGHKS and CDR2 YYEKEE (reference sequence). The CDR3 runs 17 residues. This CDR3 is CASSPLGLRRDTDTQYF. CDR3 sequence (DNA): TGTGCCAGCAGCCCCCTCGGGCTTCGGAGGGACACAGATACGCAGTATTTT.

A few counts support this clonotype. The V and J genes are TRBV3-1 and TRBJ2-2; D may be TRBD1 (6 bases). CDR1 and CDR2 (germline): LGHDT, YNNKEL (reference sequence). The ends were cut back, 0 bases at V and 5 bases at J, with 16 bases in the middle. The CDR3 is 17 residues long. The CDR3 protein is CASSQEGPRGWTGELFF. The DNA of the CDR3 is TGTGCCAGCAGCCAAGAAGGCCCCAGGGGATGGACCGGGGAGCTGTTTTTT.

This clonotype appeared many times. The rearrangement uses TRBV6-5 and TRBJ2-7; 7 nucleotides agree with TRBD2. Per germline, CDR1 MNHEY and CDR2 SVGAGI. V dropped 2 bases and J dropped 3; count of bases not matched to a gene: 1. This CDR3 is built from 13 residues. In DNA, the CDR3 is TGTGCCAGCAGTTACGCGGGGGACTACGAGCAGTACTTC. It encodes CASSYAGDYEQYF.

This clonotype was detected only a few times. The chain is built from TRBV6-5 and TRBJ2-5; D call uncertain. The CDR3 is 15 residues long. V lost 1 base and J lost 3, with 12 bases in between. Per the germline V gene, CDR1 is MNHEY and CDR2 is SVGAGI. The DNA for the CDR3 is TGTGCCAGCAGTTACTTGGGCTCGACCGAAGAGACCCAGTACTTC. Protein sequence: CASSYLGSTEETQYF.